These 21 T cell receptor beta chains were all obtained from the same sample, sequenced in a study of monozygotic twins with inflammatory bowel disease. No DNA is given; TCRdb re-called the 5' RACE reads and lists each CDR3 protein once. The listing contains around 400,000 distinct CDR3 sequences. Sequencing used blood. These receptor sequences come from a human donor with ulcerative colitis or Crohn's disease, or a healthy co-twin of an affected twin (not recorded which).

The chain is built from TRBV18 and TRBJ2-3; TCRdb gives TRBD1 as the D gene, but with no DNA this cannot be confirmed. This CDR3 contains 17 residues. CDR1 and CDR2 from the germline V gene are KGHSH and LQKENI. The CDR3 sequence: CASSPIVGTGSTDTQYF.

J is TRBJ2-3 and V is TRBV4-2; the D gene TCRdb calls, TRBD2, cannot be checked with no DNA. The germline CDR1 and CDR2 sequences are LGHNA and YNFKEQ. The CDR3 covers 17 residues. CDR3 region: CASSPFGGGGAQDTQYF.

The chain joins TRBV6-1 to TRBJ1-1; there is no DNA to check the TCRdb D call of TRBD1. This CDR3 contains 15 residues. Per the germline V gene, CDR1 is MNHNS and CDR2 is SASEGT. This chain's CDR3 is CASIQTGTVNTEAFF.

This sequence joins TRBV5-1 and TRBJ2-1; lacking DNA, the TRBD2 call made by TCRdb goes unchecked. The CDR3 spans 18 residues. Germline V gives CDR1 SGHRS, CDR2 YFSETQ. This CDR3 is CASSFLRARGPPYNEQFF. Complete variable domain (other parts from reference TRBV5-1 and TRBJ2-1): KAGVTQTPRYLIKTRGQQVTLSCSPISGHRSVSWYQQTPGQGLQFLFEYFSETQRNKGNFPGRFSGRQFSNSRSEMNVSTLELGDSALYLCASSFLRARGPPYNEQFFGPGTRLTVL.

The chain uses TRBV30 and TRBJ2-2; TCRdb lists TRBD1, though no DNA is available to test this call. Per germline, CDR1 GTSNPN and CDR2 SVGIG (reference sequence). The CDR3 is 11 residues long. The CDR3 loop is CPGAGTGELFF.

The J gene is TRBJ1-6, the V gene TRBV5-5; TCRdb outputs TRBD1, but without DNA this stays unchecked. CDR1 SGHKS and CDR2 YYEKEE come from the germline V gene (reference sequence). The CDR3 is 15 amino acids. The CDR3 loop reads CASSPRTGGNSPLHF.

The CDR3 loop reads CASSLALGGDEQFF. This sequence joins TRBV7-9 and TRBJ2-1; TCRdb's D gene call, TRBD1, goes unchecked for lack of DNA. CDR1 and CDR2 (germline): SEHNR, FQNEAQ (reference sequence). The CDR3 is 14 amino acids.

The chain carries TRBV15 and TRBJ1-2; TCRdb gives TRBD1 as the D gene, but with no DNA this cannot be confirmed. The CDR3 has 16 amino acids. Germline values: CDR1 LNHNV, CDR2 YYDKDF (reference sequence). The CDR3 reads CATSRDQGALSYGYTF.

The chain is built from TRBV2 and TRBJ2-3; no DNA is available, so the TRBD1 call from TCRdb remains unchecked. This CDR3 region has 14 residues. Germline loops: CDR1 SNHLY, CDR2 FYNNEI. CDR3 loop: CASSDPPRTDTQYF.

This chain connects TRBV12-3 or TRBV12-4 to TRBJ2-7; TCRdb reports TRBD1, a call that lacks DNA to check it against. The CDR3 is 14 amino acids. The CDR3 region is CASSGGQVSYEQYF.

The chain joins TRBV30 to TRBJ2-1; the D call of TRBD1 rests on TCRdb alone, since no DNA is present to check it. The germline V gene has CDR1 GTSNPN and CDR2 SVGIG (reference sequence). CDR3 length equals 16 residues. This CDR3 reads CAWSAPGGRSYNEQFF. Drawing the rest from reference TRBV30 and TRBJ2-1, the complete variable domain is SQTIHQWPATLVQPVGSPLSLECTVEGTSNPNLYWYRQAAGRGLQLLFYSVGIGQISSEVPQNLSASRPQDRQFILSSKKLLLSDSGFYLCAWSAPGGRSYNEQFFGPGTRLTVL.

The chain links TRBV6-5 to TRBJ2-2. This CDR3 has 12 amino acids. Germline assignment: CDR1 MNHEY and CDR2 SVGAGI. CDR3: CASGEYTGELFF.

The chain couples TRBV28 to TRBJ1-3; TCRdb's assignment of TRBD1 cannot be checked, as there is no DNA. CDR3 length equals 13 residues. In germline, CDR1 is MDHEN, CDR2 SYDVKM. CDR3 protein: CASGHTPGNTIYF.

The gene calls are TRBV20-1 and TRBJ2-5; TCRdb's D call of TRBD2 is untestable without DNA. In germline, CDR1 is DFQATT, CDR2 SNEGSKA (reference sequence). The CDR3 consists of 13 residues. CDR3 residues: CSARVAGLETQYF.

The chain combines TRBV28 with TRBJ1-4; TCRdb designates TRBD1, a call that cannot be tested without DNA. Germline values: CDR1 MDHEN, CDR2 SYDVKM. The CDR3 is 18 residues long. CDR3 loop: CASSWSPGTGPTNEKLFF.

The chain is built from TRBV10-3 and TRBJ2-1; the TRBD1 assignment by TCRdb is unverifiable without DNA. The length of the CDR3 is 14 residues. From germline, CDR1 is ENHRY and CDR2 SYGVKD. The CDR3 here is CAISVYAPPTSPFF.

The rearrangement uses TRBV7-9 and TRBJ1-1. This CDR3 is 14 amino acids long. From germline, CDR1 is SEHNR and CDR2 FQNEAQ (reference sequence). The CDR3 loop is CASSLALMGSEAFF. The whole variable domain, remainder taken from reference TRBV7-9 and TRBJ1-1, is DTGVSQNPRHKITKRGQNVTFRCDPISEHNRLYWYRQTLGQGPEFLTYFQNEAQLEKSRLLSDRFSAERPKGSFSTLEIQRTEQGDSAMYLCASSLALMGSEAFFGQGTRLTVV.

The chain combines TRBV9 with TRBJ1-2; with no DNA, the TCRdb D assignment of TRBD1 cannot be verified. CDR3 length equals 13 residues. The germline gives CDR1 SGDLS, CDR2 YYNGEE. CDR3 region: CASSHTGNYGYTF.

The chain is built from TRBV12-3 or TRBV12-4 and TRBJ1-2. The CDR3 is 17 amino acids. CDR3 sequence reads: CASSHRISVDTNYGYTF.

CDR3 sequence: CSARRQPSYEQYF. V and J are TRBV20-1 and TRBJ2-7; the TRBD1 assignment by TCRdb is unverifiable without DNA. The CDR3 is made up of 13 amino acids. Per the germline V gene, CDR1 is DFQATT and CDR2 is SNEGSKA (reference sequence).

The chain is built from TRBV19 and TRBJ2-7; checking the TCRdb D call of TRBD1 is not possible without DNA. Germline assignment: CDR1 LNHDA and CDR2 SQIVND (reference sequence). The CDR3 extends over 11 amino acids. CDR3 residues: CDTTGAGEQYF.